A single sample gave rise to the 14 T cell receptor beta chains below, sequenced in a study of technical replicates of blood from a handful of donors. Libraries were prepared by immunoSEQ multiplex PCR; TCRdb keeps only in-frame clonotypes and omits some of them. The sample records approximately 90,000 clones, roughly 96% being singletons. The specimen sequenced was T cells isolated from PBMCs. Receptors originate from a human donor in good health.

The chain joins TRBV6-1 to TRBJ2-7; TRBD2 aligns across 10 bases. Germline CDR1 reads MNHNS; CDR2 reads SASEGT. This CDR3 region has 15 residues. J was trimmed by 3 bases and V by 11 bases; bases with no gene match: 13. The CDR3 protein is CACSDAASGSYEQYF. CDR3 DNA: TGTGCCTGCTCAGACGCGGCTAGCGGGAGCTACGAGCAGTACTTC.

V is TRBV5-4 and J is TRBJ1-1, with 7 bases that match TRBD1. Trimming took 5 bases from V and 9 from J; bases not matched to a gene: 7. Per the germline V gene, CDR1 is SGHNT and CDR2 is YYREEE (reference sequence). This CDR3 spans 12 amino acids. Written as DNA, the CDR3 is TGTGCCAGCAGTTTTGACAGGGACCAAGCTTTCTTT. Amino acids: CASSFDRDQAFF.

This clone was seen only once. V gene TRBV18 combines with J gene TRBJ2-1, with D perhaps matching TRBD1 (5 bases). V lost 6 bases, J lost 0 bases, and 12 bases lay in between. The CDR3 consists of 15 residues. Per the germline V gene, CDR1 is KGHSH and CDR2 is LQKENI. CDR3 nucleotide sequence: TGTGCCAGCTCCTCAGGGTTAAGCTCCTACAATGAGCAGTTCTTC. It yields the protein CASSSGLSSYNEQFF.

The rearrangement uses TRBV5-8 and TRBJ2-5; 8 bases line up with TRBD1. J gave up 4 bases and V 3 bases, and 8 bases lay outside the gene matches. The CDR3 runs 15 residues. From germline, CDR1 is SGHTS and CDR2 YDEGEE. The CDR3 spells CASSSGDRMGETQYF. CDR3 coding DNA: TGTGCCAGCAGCTCCGGGGACAGGATGGGAGAGACCCAGTACTTC.

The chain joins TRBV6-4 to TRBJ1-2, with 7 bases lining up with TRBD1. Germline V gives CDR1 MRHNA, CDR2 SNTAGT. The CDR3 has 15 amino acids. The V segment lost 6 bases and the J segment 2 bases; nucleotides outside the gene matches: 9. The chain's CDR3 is CASREGAATNYGYTF. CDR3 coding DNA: TGTGCCAGCAGAGAGGGGGCAGCGACAAACTATGGCTACACCTTC.

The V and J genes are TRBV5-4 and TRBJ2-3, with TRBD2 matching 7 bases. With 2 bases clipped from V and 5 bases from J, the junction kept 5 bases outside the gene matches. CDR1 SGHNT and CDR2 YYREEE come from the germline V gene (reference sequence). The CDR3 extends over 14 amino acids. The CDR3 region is CASSFPGEGDTQYF. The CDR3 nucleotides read TGTGCCAGCAGCTTCCCGGGGGAGGGAGATACGCAGTATTTT.

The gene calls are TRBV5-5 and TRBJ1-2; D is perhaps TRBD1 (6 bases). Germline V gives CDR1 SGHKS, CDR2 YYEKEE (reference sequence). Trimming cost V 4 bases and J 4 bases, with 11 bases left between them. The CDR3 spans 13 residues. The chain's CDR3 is CASSVTGIYGYTF. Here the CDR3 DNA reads TGTGCCAGCAGCGTAACAGGGATCTATGGCTACACCTTC.

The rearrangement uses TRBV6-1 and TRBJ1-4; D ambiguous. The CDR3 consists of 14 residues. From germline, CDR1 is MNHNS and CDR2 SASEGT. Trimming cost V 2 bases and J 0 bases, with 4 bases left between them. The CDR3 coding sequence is TGTGCCAGCAGTGAATTCACAACTAATGAAAAACTGTTTTTT. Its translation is CASSEFTTNEKLFF.

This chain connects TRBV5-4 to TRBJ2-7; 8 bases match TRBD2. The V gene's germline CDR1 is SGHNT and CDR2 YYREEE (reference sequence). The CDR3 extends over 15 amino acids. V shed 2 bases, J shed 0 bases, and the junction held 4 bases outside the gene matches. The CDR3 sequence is CASSFSGSPSYEQYF. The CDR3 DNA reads TGTGCCAGCAGCTTCAGCGGGAGCCCCTCCTACGAGCAGTACTTC.

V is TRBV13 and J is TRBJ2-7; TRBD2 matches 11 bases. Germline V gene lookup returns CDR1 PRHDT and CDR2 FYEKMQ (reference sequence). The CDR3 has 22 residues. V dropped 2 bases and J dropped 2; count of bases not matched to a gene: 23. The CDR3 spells CASSLPRTSGSLRDAPAYEQYF. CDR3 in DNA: TGTGCCAGCAGCTTACCCCGAACTAGCGGGAGCCTCCGGGACGCACCTGCCTACGAGCAGTACTTC.

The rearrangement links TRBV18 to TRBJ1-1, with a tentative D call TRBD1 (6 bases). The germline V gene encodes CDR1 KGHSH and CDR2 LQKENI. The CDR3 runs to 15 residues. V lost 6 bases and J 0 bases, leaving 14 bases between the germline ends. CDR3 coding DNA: TGTGCCAGCTCTACCGGACAGCCCATGAACACTGAAGCTTTCTTT. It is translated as CASSTGQPMNTEAFF.

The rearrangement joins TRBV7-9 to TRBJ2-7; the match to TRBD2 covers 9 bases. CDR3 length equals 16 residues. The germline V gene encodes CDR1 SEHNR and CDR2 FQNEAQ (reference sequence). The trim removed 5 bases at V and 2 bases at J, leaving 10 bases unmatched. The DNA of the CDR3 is TGTGCCAGCAGCCCCCCCTGGCGGGAGGGAACCTACGAGCAGTACTTC. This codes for CASSPPWREGTYEQYF.

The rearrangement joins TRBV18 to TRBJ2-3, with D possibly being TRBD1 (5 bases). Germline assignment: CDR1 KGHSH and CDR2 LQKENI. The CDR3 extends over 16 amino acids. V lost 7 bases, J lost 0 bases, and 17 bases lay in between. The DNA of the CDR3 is TGTGCCAGCTTCACCGGCCTACAGGTAAGCACAGATACGCAGTATTTT. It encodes CASFTGLQVSTDTQYF.

The CDR3 loop reads CASSLPVLQETQYF. CDR3 DNA: TGTGCCAGCAGTTTACCGGTTCTCCAAGAGACCCAGTACTTC. This chain links TRBV28 with TRBJ2-5; no firm D call. There are 14 residues in the CDR3. Germline CDR1 reads MDHEN; CDR2 reads SYDVKM. V lost 2 bases and J 1 base, leaving 8 bases between the germline ends.